A selection of T cell receptor beta chains follows, all from one sample in a study of post-analysis software for immune sequencing data. TCRdb recomputed calls from the PCR reads with MiXCR, one row per CDR3 protein. The sample consists of some 890,000 distinct CDR3 sequences, about 50% of them appearing once. Sample: blood. Receptors were obtained from a girl between 10 and 17 years old with multiple sclerosis. CDR3s include the opening cysteine and the closing phenylalanine or tryptophan. A D gene is named only where the DNA matches it firmly. Only part of the rows carry a size: once, few, many, or a class if the clone is expanded.

j_call clone_size v_call d_call cdr3_nt cdr3_aa
TRBJ2-7 NA TRBV5-1 NA TGCGCCAGCAGCTTGAGCGGCGTTCAAAACGAGCAGTACTTC CASSLSGVQNEQYF
TRBJ2-5 NA TRBV27 NA TGTGCCAGCACCCAAACCCGGAGACAAGAGACCCAGTACTTC CASTQTRRQETQYF
TRBJ2-1 NA TRBV12-3/TRBV12-4 TRBD2 TGTGCCAGCAGTGTAGCGGGAGGCCGCTCCTACAATGAGCAGTTCTTC CASSVAGGRSYNEQFF
TRBJ2-1 NA TRBV12-3/TRBV12-4 TRBD2 TGTGCCAGCAGTGCCCAAGCGGGAGGCTACTACAATGAGCAGTTCTTC CASSAQAGGYYNEQFF
TRBJ2-7 once TRBV7-9 TRBD1 TGTGCCAGCAGCACCCCGGACAGGGCTGGCGAGCAGTACTTC CASSTPDRAGEQYF
TRBJ1-1 few TRBV29-1 NA TGCAGCGTGTCCCCCCCGGACCACACTGAAGCTTTCTTT CSVSPPDHTEAFF
TRBJ2-7 NA TRBV10-3 TRBD1 TGTGCCATCAGTCCGACAGGGAGCCACGAGCAGTACTTC CAISPTGSHEQYF
TRBJ2-1 few TRBV10-2 NA TGCGCCACCCAAGACGGGTTGGAAACCCTTGATGAGCAGTTCTTC CATQDGLETLDEQFF
TRBJ2-1 NA TRBV7-3 TRBD2 TGTGCCAGCAGTCGGGCGGGGGGGCAGTACAATGAGCAGTTCTTC CASSRAGGQYNEQFF
TRBJ2-7 NA TRBV6-5 NA TGTGCCAGCAGTTACTCGATTCAGGGGTCCCCCTCCTACGAGCAGTACTTC CASSYSIQGSPSYEQYF
TRBJ2-1 few TRBV20-1 NA TGCAGTGCTGGACGTGGGAACTACAATGAGCAGTTCTTC CSAGRGNYNEQFF
TRBJ2-7 few TRBV6-6 NA TGTGCCAGCAGGGACCGGGCCTTAAGGGTCGACGAGCAGTACTTC CASRDRALRVDEQYF
TRBJ2-3 NA TRBV5-1 NA TGCGCCGGCAGCCTGACAGGACAAAGCACAGATACGCAGTATTTT CAGSLTGQSTDTQYF
TRBJ2-7 NA TRBV3-1 NA TGTGCCAGCAGCCAAGATTCCACCGGGACACTTTTCTACGAGCAGTACTTC CASSQDSTGTLFYEQYF
TRBJ1-3 NA TRBV4-1 NA TGCGCCAGCAGCCAACCAGCGGGGGAATCTGGAAACACCATATATTTT CASSQPAGESGNTIYF
TRBJ2-7 NA TRBV20-1 TRBD2 TGCAGCGCCTGGGAGGGTAATATCGACGAGCAGTACTTC CSAWEGNIDEQYF
TRBJ2-7 NA TRBV3-1 NA TGTGCCAGCAGCCAACGACTAGAATACGAGCAGTACTTC CASSQRLEYEQYF
TRBJ2-4 NA TRBV20-1 TRBD1 TGCAGTGCCAGAGCCCCGGACAGGGGATCGAACATTCAGTACTTC CSARAPDRGSNIQYF
TRBJ2-7 NA TRBV28 TRBD2 TGTGCCAGCAGTATCCCGGGAGGTGAGCAGTACTTC CASSIPGGEQYF
TRBJ2-5 once TRBV7-9 TRBD2 TGTGCCAGCAGCCAACGCGGTAGCGGGGGGTCTATGAAGACCCAGTACTTC CASSQRGSGGSMKTQYF
TRBJ1-2 few TRBV6-5 NA TGTGCCTGCTCGGGGGGCAGCTATGGCTACACCTTC CACSGGSYGYTF
TRBJ1-2 NA TRBV29-1 TRBD1 TGCAGCGTCCCAGGGGGAATCCTGAACTATGGCTACACCTTC CSVPGGILNYGYTF
TRBJ1-5 NA TRBV7-9 NA TGTGCCAGCAGCTTAGAGGGCAGCGGCAATCAGCCCCAGCATTTT CASSLEGSGNQPQHF
TRBJ2-1 few TRBV6-5 NA TGTGCCAGCAGTTACTTCCCGGACAATGAGCAGTTCTTC CASSYFPDNEQFF
TRBJ2-7 NA TRBV14 NA TGTGCCAGCAGCCGACTAGTTGGGTCCTACGAGCAGTACTTC CASSRLVGSYEQYF
TRBJ2-7 few TRBV6-2/TRBV6-3 TRBD1 TGTGCCAGCAGTTACTGGACAGGGGCCGAGCAGTACTTC CASSYWTGAEQYF
TRBJ1-2 NA TRBV6-1 TRBD1 TGTGCCAGCAGTGAAGGCAGGGGGCTTGGATATGGCTACACCTTC CASSEGRGLGYGYTF
TRBJ1-5 NA TRBV12-3/TRBV12-4 TRBD1 TGTGCCAGCAGCGGGGACAGGGTCAATCAGCCCCAGCATTTT CASSGDRVNQPQHF
TRBJ2-1 NA TRBV9 NA TGTGCCAGCAGCCTCAACCCGCAACAGGGGGGGGAGTACAATGAGCAGTTCTTC CASSLNPQQGGEYNEQFF
TRBJ1-2 NA TRBV12-3/TRBV12-4 TRBD1 TGTGCCAGCAGTTTAAGTCCAGGGGGCGTTGGCTACACCTTC CASSLSPGGVGYTF
TRBJ2-3 NA TRBV7-2 TRBD1 TGTGCCAGCAGACGTTTTCCGGGACAGGGGTACGATACGCAGTATTTT CASRRFPGQGYDTQYF
TRBJ2-4 NA TRBV18 NA TGTGCCAGCTCACCACCTAGCAGAGTACTAGCCAAAAACATTCAGTACTTC CASSPPSRVLAKNIQYF
TRBJ2-1 NA TRBV20-1 TRBD1 TGCAGTGCTAGAGAACCACAGGGGCCTGCCTACAATGAGCAGTTCTTC CSAREPQGPAYNEQFF
TRBJ2-1 NA TRBV12-3/TRBV12-4 NA TGTGCCAGCAGTTTTCAGGGAAATGAGCAGTTCTTC CASSFQGNEQFF
TRBJ1-2 NA TRBV29-1 NA TGCAGCGTTGATGGTGAGGATGGCTACACCTTC CSVDGEDGYTF